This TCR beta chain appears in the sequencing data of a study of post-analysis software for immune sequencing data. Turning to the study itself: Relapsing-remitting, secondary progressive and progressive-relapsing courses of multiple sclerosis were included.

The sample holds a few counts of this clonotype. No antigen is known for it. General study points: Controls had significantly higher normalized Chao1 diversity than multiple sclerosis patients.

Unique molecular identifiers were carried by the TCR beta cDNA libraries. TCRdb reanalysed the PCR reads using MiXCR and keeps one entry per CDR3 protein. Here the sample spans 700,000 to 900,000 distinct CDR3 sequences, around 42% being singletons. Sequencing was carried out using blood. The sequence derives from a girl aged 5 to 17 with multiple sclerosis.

The CDR3 loop is CSARVYSGIRGNEQFF. The CDR3 DNA reads as TGCAGTGCTAGAGTTTATTCAGGGATACGGGGCAATGAGCAGTTCTTC. The J gene is TRBJ2-1, the V gene TRBV20-1; D may match TRBD1 or TRBD2 (5 bases each). Trimming removed 1 base at V and 6 bases at J, with 19 bases between. The CDR3 runs to 16 residues. Per germline, CDR1 DFQATT and CDR2 SNEGSKA (reference sequence).